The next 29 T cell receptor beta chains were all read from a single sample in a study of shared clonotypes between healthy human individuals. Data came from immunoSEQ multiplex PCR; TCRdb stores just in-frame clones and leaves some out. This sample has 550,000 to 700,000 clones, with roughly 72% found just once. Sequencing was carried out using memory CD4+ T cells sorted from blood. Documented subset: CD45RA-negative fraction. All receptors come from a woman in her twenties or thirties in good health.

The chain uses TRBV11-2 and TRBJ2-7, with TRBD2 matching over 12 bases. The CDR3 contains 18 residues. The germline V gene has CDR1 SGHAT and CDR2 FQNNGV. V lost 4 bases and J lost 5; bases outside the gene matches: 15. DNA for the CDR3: TGTGCCAGCAGCTCCCGGGGGGCTAGCGGGAGGGCCTCTGACGAGCAGTACTTC. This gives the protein CASSSRGASGRASDEQYF.

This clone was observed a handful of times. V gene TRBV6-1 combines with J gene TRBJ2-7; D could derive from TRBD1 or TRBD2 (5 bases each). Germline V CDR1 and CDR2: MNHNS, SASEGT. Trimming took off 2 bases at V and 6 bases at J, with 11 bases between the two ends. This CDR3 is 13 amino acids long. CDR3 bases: TGTGCCAGCAGTGAAATGGGGACCAGCGAGCAGTACTTC. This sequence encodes CASSEMGTSEQYF.

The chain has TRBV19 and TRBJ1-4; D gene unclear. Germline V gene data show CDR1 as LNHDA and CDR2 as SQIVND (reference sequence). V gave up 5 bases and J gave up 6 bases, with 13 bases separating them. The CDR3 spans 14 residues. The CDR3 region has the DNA TGTGCCAGTAGTTACGGAGGAAGGGATGAAAAACTGTTTTTT. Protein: CASSYGGRDEKLFF.

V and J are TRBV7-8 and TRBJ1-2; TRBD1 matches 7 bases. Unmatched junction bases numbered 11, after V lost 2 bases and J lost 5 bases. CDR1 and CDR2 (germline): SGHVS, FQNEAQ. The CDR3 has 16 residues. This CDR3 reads CASSLLRQGSSYGYTF. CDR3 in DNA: TGTGCCAGCAGCTTATTACGACAGGGCAGCTCATATGGCTACACCTTC.

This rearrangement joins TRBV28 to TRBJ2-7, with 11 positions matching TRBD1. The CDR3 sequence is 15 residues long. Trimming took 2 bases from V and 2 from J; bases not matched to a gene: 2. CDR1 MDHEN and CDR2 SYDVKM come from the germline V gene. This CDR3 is CASSLLGQGAYEQYF. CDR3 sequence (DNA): TGTGCCAGCAGTTTACTGGGACAGGGGGCCTACGAGCAGTACTTC.

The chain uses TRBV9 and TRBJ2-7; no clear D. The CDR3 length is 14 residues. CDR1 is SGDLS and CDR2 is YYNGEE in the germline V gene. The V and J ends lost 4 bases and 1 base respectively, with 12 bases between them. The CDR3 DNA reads TGTGCCAGCAGCCCCCACGCCGGTTCCTACGAGCAGTACTTC. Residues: CASSPHAGSYEQYF.

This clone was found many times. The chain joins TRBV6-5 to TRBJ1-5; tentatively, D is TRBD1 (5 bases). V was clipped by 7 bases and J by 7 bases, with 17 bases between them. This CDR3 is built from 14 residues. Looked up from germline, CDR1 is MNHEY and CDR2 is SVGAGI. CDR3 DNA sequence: TGTGCCAGCATTAGAATTAGGGGTGAACAGCCCCAGCATTTT. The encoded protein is CASIRIRGEQPQHF.

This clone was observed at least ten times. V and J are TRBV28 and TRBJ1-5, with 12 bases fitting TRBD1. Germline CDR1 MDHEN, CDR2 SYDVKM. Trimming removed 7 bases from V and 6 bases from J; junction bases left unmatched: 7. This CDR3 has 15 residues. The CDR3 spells CASTTGTGGFQPQHF. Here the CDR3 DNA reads TGTGCCAGCACCACCGGGACAGGGGGCTTTCAGCCCCAGCATTTT.

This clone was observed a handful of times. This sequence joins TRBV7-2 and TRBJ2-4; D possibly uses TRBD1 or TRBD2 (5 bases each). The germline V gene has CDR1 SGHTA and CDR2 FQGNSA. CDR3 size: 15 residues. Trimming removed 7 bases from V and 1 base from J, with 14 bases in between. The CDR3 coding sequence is TGTGCCAGCACGGCCGGGTGGGGGGCCAAAAACATTCAGTACTTC. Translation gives CASTAGWGAKNIQYF.

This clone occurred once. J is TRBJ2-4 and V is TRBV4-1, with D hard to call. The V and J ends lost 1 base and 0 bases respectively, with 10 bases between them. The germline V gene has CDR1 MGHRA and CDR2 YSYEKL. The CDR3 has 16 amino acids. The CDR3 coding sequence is TGCGCCAGCAGCCAAGGTCGCTTGCAAGCCAAAAACATTCAGTACTTC. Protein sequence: CASSQGRLQAKNIQYF.

This chain's CDR3 is CASSPSFDTQYF. The CDR3 region has the DNA TGTGCCAGCAGCCCCTCGTTTGATACGCAGTATTTT. The V gene is TRBV7-9, the J gene TRBJ2-3; the D is unclear. The CDR3 runs 12 residues. CDR1 and CDR2 (germline): SEHNR, FQNEAQ (reference sequence). V dropped 5 bases and J dropped 6 bases, with 9 bases sitting between them.

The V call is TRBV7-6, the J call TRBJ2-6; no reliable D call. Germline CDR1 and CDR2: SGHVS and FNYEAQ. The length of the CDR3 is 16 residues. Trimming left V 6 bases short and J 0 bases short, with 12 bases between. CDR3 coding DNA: TGTGCCAGCAGTATAGACGCAAGCTCTGGGGCCAACGTCCTGACTTTC. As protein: CASSIDASSGANVLTF.

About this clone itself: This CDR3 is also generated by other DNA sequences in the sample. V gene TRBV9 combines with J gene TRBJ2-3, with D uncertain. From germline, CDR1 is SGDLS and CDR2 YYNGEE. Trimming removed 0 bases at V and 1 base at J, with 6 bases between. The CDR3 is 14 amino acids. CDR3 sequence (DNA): TGTGCCAGCAGCGTAGGTGTTGGCACAGATACGCAGTATTTT. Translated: CASSVGVGTDTQYF.

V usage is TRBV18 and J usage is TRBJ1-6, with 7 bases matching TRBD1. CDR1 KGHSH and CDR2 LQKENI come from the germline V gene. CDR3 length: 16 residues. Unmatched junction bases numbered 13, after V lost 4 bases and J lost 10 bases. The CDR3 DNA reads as TGTGCCAGCTCACAAGGGATGACAGGGAGGGAATCACCCCTCCACTTT. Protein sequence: CASSQGMTGRESPLHF.

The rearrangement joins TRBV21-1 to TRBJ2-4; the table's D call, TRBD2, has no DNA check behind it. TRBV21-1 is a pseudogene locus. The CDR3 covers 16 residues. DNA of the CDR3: TGTGCCACGATGGGGTCCGGGACTAGTCCCAAAAACATTCAGTACTTC. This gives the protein CATMGSGTSPKNIQYF.

CDR3 nucleotides: TGTGCCAGCAGCCCGTTAGCTAGCCCCGGGGAGCTGTTTTTT. It yields the protein CASSPLASPGELFF. The J gene is TRBJ2-2, the V gene TRBV11-2; TRBD2 is a possible D gene (5 bases). V was shortened by 5 bases and J by 6 bases, with 13 bases between the two germline ends. The CDR3 totals 14 residues. Germline V gene sequence: CDR1 SGHAT, CDR2 FQNNGV.

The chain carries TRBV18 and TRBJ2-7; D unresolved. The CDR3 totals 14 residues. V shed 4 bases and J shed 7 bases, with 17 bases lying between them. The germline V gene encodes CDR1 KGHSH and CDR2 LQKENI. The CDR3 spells CASSRSRTEEEQYF. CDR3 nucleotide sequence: TGTGCCAGCTCACGGTCGCGAACAGAAGAGGAGCAGTACTTC.

The CDR3, as DNA: TGTGCCTGTGCCGGAGGCCCTGAAGCTTTCTTT. Translation: CACAGGPEAFF. The gene calls are TRBV30 and TRBJ1-1; D not resolved. The CDR3 contains 11 residues. The V gene lost 6 bases and the J gene lost 6 bases, with 11 bases spanning the gap. Germline CDR1 is GTSNPN and CDR2 is SVGIG (reference sequence).

This CDR3 is CASRGLGVAETQYF. The DNA for the CDR3 is TGTGCCAGCAGGGGTCTGGGGGTCGCGGAGACCCAGTACTTC. The J gene is TRBJ2-5, the V gene TRBV6-5, with D perhaps given as TRBD1 or TRBD2 (5 bases each). The CDR3 is made up of 14 amino acids. Trimming removed 6 bases from V and 5 bases from J, with 16 bases in between. Germline loops: CDR1 MNHEY, CDR2 SVGAGI.

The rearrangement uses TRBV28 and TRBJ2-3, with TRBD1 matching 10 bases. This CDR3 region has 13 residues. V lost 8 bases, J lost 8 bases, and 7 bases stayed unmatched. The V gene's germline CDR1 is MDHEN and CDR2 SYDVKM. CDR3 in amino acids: CASAERTGGTQYF. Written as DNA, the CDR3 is TGTGCCAGCGCCGAAAGGACAGGGGGTACGCAGTATTTT.

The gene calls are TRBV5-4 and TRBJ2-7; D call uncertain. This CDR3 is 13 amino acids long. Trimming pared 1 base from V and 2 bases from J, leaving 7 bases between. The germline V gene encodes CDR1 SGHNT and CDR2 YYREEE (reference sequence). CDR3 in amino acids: CASSLSQAYEQYF. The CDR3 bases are TGTGCCAGCAGCTTGTCGCAGGCCTACGAGCAGTACTTC. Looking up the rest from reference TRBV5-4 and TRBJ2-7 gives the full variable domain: ETGVTQSPTHLIKTRGQQVTLRCSSQSGHNTVSWYQQALGQGPQFIFQYYREEENGRGNFPPRFSGLQFPNYSSELNVNALELDDSALYLCASSLSQAYEQYFGPGTRLTVT.

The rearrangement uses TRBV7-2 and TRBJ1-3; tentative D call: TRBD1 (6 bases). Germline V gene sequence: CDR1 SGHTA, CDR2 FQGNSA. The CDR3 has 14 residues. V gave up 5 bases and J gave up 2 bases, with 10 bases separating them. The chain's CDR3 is CASSPQGTGNTIYF. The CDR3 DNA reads TGTGCCAGCAGCCCACAGGGAACTGGAAACACCATATATTTT.

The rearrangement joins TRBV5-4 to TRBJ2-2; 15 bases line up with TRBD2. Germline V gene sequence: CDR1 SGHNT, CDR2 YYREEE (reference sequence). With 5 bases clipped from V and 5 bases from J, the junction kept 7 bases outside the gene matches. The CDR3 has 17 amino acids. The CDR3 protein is CASSWTSGRAGTGELFF. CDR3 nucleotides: TGTGCCAGCAGTTGGACTAGCGGGAGGGCGGGGACCGGGGAGCTGTTTTTT.

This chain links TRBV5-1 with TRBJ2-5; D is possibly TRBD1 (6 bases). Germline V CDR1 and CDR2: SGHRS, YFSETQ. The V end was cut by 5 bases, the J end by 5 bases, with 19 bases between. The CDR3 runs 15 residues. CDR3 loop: CASSSTGSVGETQYF. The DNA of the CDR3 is TGCGCCAGCAGTTCCACAGGGTCAGTAGGGGAGACCCAGTACTTC.

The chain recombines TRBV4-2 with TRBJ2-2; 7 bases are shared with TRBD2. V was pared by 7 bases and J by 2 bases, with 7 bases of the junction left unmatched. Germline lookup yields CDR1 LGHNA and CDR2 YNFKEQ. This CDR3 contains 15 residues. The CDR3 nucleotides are TGTGCCAGCAAAACGGGAGGACCTAACACCGGGGAGCTGTTTTTT. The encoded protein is CASKTGGPNTGELFF.

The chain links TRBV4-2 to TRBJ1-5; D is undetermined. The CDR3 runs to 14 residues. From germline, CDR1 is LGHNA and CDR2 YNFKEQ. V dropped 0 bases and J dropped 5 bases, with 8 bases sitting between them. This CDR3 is CASSQDGIDQPQHF. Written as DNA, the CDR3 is TGTGCCAGCAGCCAAGATGGCATCGATCAGCCCCAGCATTTT.

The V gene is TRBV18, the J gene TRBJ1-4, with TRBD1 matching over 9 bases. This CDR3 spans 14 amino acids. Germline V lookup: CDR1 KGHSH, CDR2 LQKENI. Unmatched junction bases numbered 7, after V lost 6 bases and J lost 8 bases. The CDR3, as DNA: TGTGCCAGCTCCCACCGGGACAGGGAAGAAAAACTGTTTTTT. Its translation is CASSHRDREEKLFF.

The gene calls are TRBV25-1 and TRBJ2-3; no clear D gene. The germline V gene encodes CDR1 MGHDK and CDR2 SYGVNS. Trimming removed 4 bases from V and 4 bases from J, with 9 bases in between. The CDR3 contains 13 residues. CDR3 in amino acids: CASSARPPDTQYF. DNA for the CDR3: TGTGCCAGCAGTGCCCGACCGCCAGATACGCAGTATTTT. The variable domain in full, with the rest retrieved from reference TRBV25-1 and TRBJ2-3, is EADIYQTPRYLVIGTGKKITLECSQTMGHDKMYWYQQDPGMELHLIHYSYGVNSTEKGDLSSESTVSRIRTEHFPLTLESARPSHTSQYLCASSARPPDTQYFGPGTRLTVL.

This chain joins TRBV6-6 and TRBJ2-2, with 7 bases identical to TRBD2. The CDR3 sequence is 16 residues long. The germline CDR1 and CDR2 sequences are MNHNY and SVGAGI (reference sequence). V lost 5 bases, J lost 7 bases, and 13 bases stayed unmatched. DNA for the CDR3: TGTGCCAGCAGTAGCCTTGCGGGAGAGCAGGGCGGGGAGCTGTTTTTT. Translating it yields CASSSLAGEQGGELFF.